A selection of T cell receptor beta chains follows, all from one sample in a study of T cell responses to AZD1222 COVID-19 vaccine. Only in-frame clones appear in the TCRdb table, and some are missing; sequencing was by immunoSEQ multiplex PCR. The table records roughly 110,000 clones, around 92% of them present only once. The source material was peripheral blood, sampled 28 days after the second AZD1222 dose. The receptors stem from an adult who received the AZD1222 COVID-19 vaccine. Each CDR3 is given with its conserved first and last residue. D genes are given only for firm matches. Some rows have no size entry. The others give once, few or many, or a class for an expanded clone.

abundance,j_gene,d_gene,v_gene,CDR3aa,CDR3nt
-,TRBJ1-4,-,TRBV2,CAALRDIATNEKLFF,TGTGCCGCACTTAGGGACATAGCAACTAATGAAAAACTGTTTTTT
once,TRBJ1-1,TRBD1,TRBV5-5,CASSFETGRTEAFF,TGTGCCAGCAGCTTCGAGACAGGGAGGACTGAAGCTTTCTTT
-,TRBJ1-1,-,TRBV19,CASSPGTRRGAFF,TGTGCCAGTAGTCCAGGGACGAGACGTGGAGCTTTCTTT
-,TRBJ2-7,TRBD1,TRBV5-4,CASSPTRDRTYEQYF,TGTGCCAGCAGCCCCACCCGGGACAGGACCTACGAGCAGTACTTC
-,TRBJ2-5,-,TRBV3-1/TRBV3-2,CASSPLGSFQETQYF,TGTGCCAGCAGCCCCCTGGGGAGCTTCCAAGAGACCCAGTACTTC
-,TRBJ1-2,TRBD1,TRBV10-3,CAITFGQGYGYTF,TGTGCCATCACCTTTGGACAGGGCTATGGCTACACCTTC
-,TRBJ2-7,TRBD1,TRBV4-1,CASSQLDYRGTRSYEQYF,TGCGCCAGCAGCCAACTCGATTACAGGGGGACTCGGTCCTACGAGCAGTACTTC
-,TRBJ1-4,TRBD1,TRBV5-1,CASSLGDREGEKLFF,TGCGCCAGCAGCTTGGGGGACAGGGAAGGGGAAAAACTGTTTTTT
-,TRBJ2-4,TRBD1,TRBV19,CASQRTGSGGKNIQYF,TGTGCCAGCCAACGGACAGGGTCTGGGGGCAAAAACATTCAGTACTTC
-,TRBJ1-2,-,TRBV30,CAWSGSGYTF,TGTGCCTGGAGTGGGAGTGGCTACACCTTC
-,TRBJ2-3,-,TRBV23-1,CASSQLRGDTQYF,TGCGCCAGCAGTCAATTACGGGGCGATACGCAGTATTTT
-,TRBJ2-2,TRBD1,TRBV4-1,CASSLGQGQGTTGELFF,TGCGCCAGCAGCCTTGGCCAGGGACAGGGTACGACCGGGGAGCTGTTTTTT
-,TRBJ2-5,-,TRBV30,CAWSRGVGQETQYF,TGTGCCTGGAGTAGGGGGGTGGGCCAAGAGACCCAGTACTTC
-,TRBJ2-3,-,TRBV6-5,CASSYIAATDTQYF,TGTGCCAGCAGTTACATCGCGGCCACAGATACGCAGTATTTT
few,TRBJ2-1,-,TRBV2,CASSKRSEQFF,TGTGCCAGCAGCAAACGGAGTGAGCAGTTCTTC
once,TRBJ2-5,-,TRBV2,CASVLRFRETQYF,TGTGCCAGCGTGTTGCGTTTTCGGGAGACCCAGTACTTC
-,TRBJ1-6,-,TRBV7-6,CASSLVTGLISENSPLHF,TGTGCCAGCAGCTTAGTGACAGGCCTTATCTCTGAAAATTCACCCCTCCACTTT
-,TRBJ2-2,-,TRBV9,CASSQLQGNTGELFF,TGTGCCAGCAGCCAACTCCAGGGGAACACCGGGGAGCTGTTTTTT
-,TRBJ2-7,TRBD2,TRBV3-1/TRBV3-2,CASSSHTLAGQEYEQYF,TGTGCCAGCAGCTCCCACACACTAGCGGGGCAGGAATACGAGCAGTACTTC
-,TRBJ2-1,-,TRBV3-1/TRBV3-2,CASSLLGGRPDNEQFF,TGTGCCAGCAGCCTACTGGGGGGGCGCCCCGACAATGAGCAGTTCTTC
once,TRBJ2-7,TRBD2,TRBV27,CASSLLLGGVSEQYF,TGTGCCAGCAGTCTGCTGTTGGGAGGGGTGAGCGAGCAGTACTTC
-,TRBJ1-3,-,TRBV28,CASRSPGQSGNTIYF,TGTGCCAGCAGAAGTCCAGGACAGTCAGGAAACACCATATATTTT
-,TRBJ1-4,-,TRBV19,CASRIRGVEEKLFF,TGTGCCAGTAGGATCCGAGGGGTGGAGGAAAAACTGTTTTTT
-,TRBJ2-2,TRBD2,TRBV9,CASSVATSGATGELFF,TGTGCCAGCAGCGTAGCGACTAGCGGAGCCACCGGGGAGCTGTTTTTT
-,TRBJ2-2,TRBD1,TRBV11-2,CASSHWDRLNTGELFF,TGTGCCAGCAGCCACTGGGACAGGCTGAACACCGGGGAGCTGTTTTTT
-,TRBJ2-1,-,TRBV11-2,CASSLDSHPWGEQFF,TGTGCCAGCAGCTTAGACAGTCACCCCTGGGGTGAGCAGTTCTTC
-,TRBJ2-7,-,TRBV28,CASSTRGYASYEQYF,TGTGCCAGCAGTACCCGGGGATACGCGTCCTACGAGCAGTACTTC
-,TRBJ1-2,TRBD1,TRBV28,CASTTGGIGYTF,TGTGCCAGTACGACAGGGGGCATTGGCTACACCTTC
-,TRBJ2-7,TRBD1,TRBV30,CAWSGDRGYEQYF,TGTGCCTGGAGTGGGGACAGGGGATACGAGCAGTACTTC
-,TRBJ2-1,-,TRBV7-6,CASSLPPGGADEQFF,TGTGCCAGCAGCTTACCCCCGGGGGGCGCGGACGAGCAGTTCTTC
-,TRBJ2-3,-,TRBV24-1,CATSVQAFPTDTQYF,TGTGCCACCAGTGTACAGGCCTTTCCCACAGATACGCAGTATTTT
-,TRBJ2-1,-,TRBV4-1,CASSQSVEQFF,TGCGCCAGCAGCCAATCCGTTGAGCAGTTCTTC
-,TRBJ1-6,-,TRBV2,CASSGWGGHSPLHF,TGTGCCAGCAGTGGCTGGGGGGGACATTCACCCCTCCACTTT
-,TRBJ1-5,-,TRBV19,CASTLSNTQGIAVQPQHF,TGTGCCAGTACTTTATCTAACACACAGGGAATTGCGGTCCAGCCCCAGCATTTT
-,TRBJ1-4,TRBD1,TRBV5-6,CASSLGTGRFRNEKLFF,TGTGCCAGCAGCCTGGGGACAGGCCGCTTCCGTAATGAAAAACTGTTTTTT
-,TRBJ1-2,-,TRBV28,CASSLQQANYGYTF,TGTGCCAGCAGTTTACAACAAGCTAACTATGGCTACACCTTC
-,TRBJ2-2,TRBD2,TRBV7-8,CASSFSSGGAPGELFF,TGTGCCAGCAGCTTTTCTAGCGGGGGGGCCCCCGGGGAGCTGTTTTTT
-,TRBJ2-6,TRBD2,TRBV7-3,CASSLNPAGALFTGANVLTF,TGTGCCAGCAGCTTAAATCCAGCGGGAGCCCTTTTTACTGGGGCCAACGTCCTGACTTTC
-,TRBJ2-1,TRBD2,TRBV7-2,CASSLYSGSSYNEQFF,TGTGCCAGCAGCTTATATAGCGGGAGCTCCTACAATGAGCAGTTCTTC
-,TRBJ1-6,-,TRBV7-9,CASSLIIIRNNSPLHF,TGTGCCAGCAGCTTAATTATCATAAGGAATAATTCACCCCTCCACTTT
-,TRBJ1-1,TRBD1,TRBV10-3,CAINRGEGTEAFF,TGTGCCATTAACAGGGGGGAAGGCACTGAAGCTTTCTTT
-,TRBJ2-5,-,TRBV30,CAWAGDYQNSRQVGETQYF,TGTGCCTGGGCTGGAGATTATCAGAATTCTCGACAGGTCGGGGAGACCCAGTACTTC
-,TRBJ2-7,TRBD2,TRBV18,CASSPGTSGRAYEQYF,TGTGCCAGCTCACCCGGGACTAGCGGGAGGGCCTACGAGCAGTACTTC
-,TRBJ2-3,-,TRBV3-1/TRBV3-2,CASTQVGGHGDTQYF,TGTGCCAGCACCCAGGTCGGGGGGCACGGGGATACGCAGTATTTT
-,TRBJ1-5,-,TRBV19,CASSPTGLNNQPQHF,TGTGCCAGTAGTCCAACAGGGTTAAACAATCAGCCCCAGCATTTT
-,TRBJ2-2,-,TRBV29-1,CSVAFNTGELFF,TGCAGCGTGGCATTCAACACCGGGGAGCTGTTTTTT
-,TRBJ2-1,TRBD1,TRBV4-2,CASSQWDRGLDEQFF,TGTGCCAGCAGCCAATGGGACAGGGGTTTGGATGAGCAGTTCTTC
-,TRBJ1-5,TRBD1,TRBV7-2,CASSLGRSRGGNQPQHF,TGTGCCAGCAGCTTAGGGAGGAGCAGGGGGGGCAATCAGCCCCAGCATTTT